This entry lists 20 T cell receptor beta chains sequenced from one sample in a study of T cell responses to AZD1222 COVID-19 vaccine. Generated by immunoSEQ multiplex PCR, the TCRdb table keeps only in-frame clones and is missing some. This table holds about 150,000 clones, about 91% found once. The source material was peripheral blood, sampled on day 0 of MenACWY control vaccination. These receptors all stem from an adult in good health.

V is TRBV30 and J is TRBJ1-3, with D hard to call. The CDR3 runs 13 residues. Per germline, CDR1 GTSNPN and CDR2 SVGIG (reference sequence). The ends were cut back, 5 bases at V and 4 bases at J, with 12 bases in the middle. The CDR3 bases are TGTGCCTGGTCCCAATCGATCGGAAACACCATATATTTT. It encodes CAWSQSIGNTIYF.

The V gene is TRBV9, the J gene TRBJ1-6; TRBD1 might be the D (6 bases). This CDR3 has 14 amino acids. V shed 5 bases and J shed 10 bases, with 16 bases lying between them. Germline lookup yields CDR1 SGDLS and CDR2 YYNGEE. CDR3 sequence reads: CASSRDTGRSPLHF. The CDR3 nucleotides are TGTGCCAGCAGTAGAGACACAGGGAGATCACCCCTCCACTTT.

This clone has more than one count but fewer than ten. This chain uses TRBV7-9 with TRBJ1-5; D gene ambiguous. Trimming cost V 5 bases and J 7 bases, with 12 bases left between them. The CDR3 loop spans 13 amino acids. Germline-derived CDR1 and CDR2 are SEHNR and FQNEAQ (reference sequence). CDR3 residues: CASSATGRQPQHF. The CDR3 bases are TGTGCCAGCAGCGCAACCGGGCGCCAGCCCCAGCATTTT.

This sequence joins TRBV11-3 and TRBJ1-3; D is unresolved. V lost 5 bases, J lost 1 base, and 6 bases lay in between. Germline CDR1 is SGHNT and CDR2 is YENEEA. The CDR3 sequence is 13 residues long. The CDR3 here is CASSHRSGNTIYF. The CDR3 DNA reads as TGTGCCAGCAGCCACCGGTCTGGAAACACCATATATTTT.

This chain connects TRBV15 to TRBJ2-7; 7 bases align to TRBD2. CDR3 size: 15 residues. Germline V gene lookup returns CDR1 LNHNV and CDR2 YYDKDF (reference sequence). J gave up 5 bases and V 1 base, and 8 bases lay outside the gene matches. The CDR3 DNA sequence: TGTGCCACCAGCAGAGTGGGCGGGAGCGGACACGAGCAGTACTTC. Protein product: CATSRVGGSGHEQYF.

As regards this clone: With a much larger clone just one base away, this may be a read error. In DNA, the CDR3 is TGTGCCAGCAGTCGACAGGGGAATGAGCAGTTCTTC. This gives the protein CASSRQGNEQFF. The chain links TRBV6-2 or TRBV6-3 to TRBJ2-1, with 8 positions matching TRBD1. The germline V gene has CDR1 MNHEY and CDR2 SVGEGT. The CDR3 is made up of 12 amino acids. With 5 bases clipped from V and 7 bases from J, the junction kept 1 base outside the gene matches.

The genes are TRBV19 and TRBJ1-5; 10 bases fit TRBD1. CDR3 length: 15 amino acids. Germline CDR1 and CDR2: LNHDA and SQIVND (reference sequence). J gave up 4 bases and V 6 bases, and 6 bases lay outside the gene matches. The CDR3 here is CASRPTGGTNQPQHF. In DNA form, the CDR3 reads TGTGCCAGTAGACCGACAGGGGGCACAAATCAGCCCCAGCATTTT.

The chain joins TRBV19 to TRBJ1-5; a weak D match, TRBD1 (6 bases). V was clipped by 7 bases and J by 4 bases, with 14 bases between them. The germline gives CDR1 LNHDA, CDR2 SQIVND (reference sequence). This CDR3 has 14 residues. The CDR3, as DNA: TGTGCCAGTAAGGGGGTTCCAAGAAATCAGCCCCAGCATTTT. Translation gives CASKGVPRNQPQHF.

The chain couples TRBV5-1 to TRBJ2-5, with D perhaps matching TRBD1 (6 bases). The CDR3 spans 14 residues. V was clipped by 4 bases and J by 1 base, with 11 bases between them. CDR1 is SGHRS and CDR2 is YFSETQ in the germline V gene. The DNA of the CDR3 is TGCGCCAGCAGCCTGACAGGTGTCCAAGAGACCCAGTACTTC. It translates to CASSLTGVQETQYF.

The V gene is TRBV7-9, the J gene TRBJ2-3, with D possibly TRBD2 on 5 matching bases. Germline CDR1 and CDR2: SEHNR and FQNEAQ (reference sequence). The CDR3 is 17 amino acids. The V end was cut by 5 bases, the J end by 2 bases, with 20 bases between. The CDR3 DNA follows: TGTGCCAGCAGCCGAGGGCTGACGACGGCTTACACAGATACGCAGTATTTT. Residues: CASSRGLTTAYTDTQYF. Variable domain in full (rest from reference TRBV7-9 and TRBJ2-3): DTGVSQNPRHKITKRGQNVTFRCDPISEHNRLYWYRQTLGQGPEFLTYFQNEAQLEKSRLLSDRFSAERPKGSFSTLEIQRTEQGDSAMYLCASSRGLTTAYTDTQYFGPGTRLTVL.

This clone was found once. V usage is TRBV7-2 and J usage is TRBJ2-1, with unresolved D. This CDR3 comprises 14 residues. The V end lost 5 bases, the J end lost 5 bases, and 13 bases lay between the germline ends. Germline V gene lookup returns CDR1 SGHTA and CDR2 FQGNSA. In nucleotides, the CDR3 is TGTGCCAGCAGCACAGAAACTAATAACAATGAGCAGTTCTTC. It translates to CASSTETNNNEQFF.

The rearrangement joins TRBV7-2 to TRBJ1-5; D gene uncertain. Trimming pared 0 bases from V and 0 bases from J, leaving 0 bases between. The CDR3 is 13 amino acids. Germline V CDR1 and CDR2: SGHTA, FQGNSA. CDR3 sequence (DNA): TGTGCCAGCAGCTTAGCTAGCAATCAGCCCCAGCATTTT. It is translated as CASSLASNQPQHF.

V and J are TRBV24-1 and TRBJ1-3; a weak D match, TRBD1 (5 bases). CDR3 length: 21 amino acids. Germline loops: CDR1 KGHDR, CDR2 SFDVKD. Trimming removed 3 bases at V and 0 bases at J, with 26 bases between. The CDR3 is CATSDAPGVGSGRSSGNTIYF. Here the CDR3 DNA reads TGTGCCACCAGTGATGCCCCCGGGGTGGGCTCGGGACGGTCCTCTGGAAACACCATATATTTT.

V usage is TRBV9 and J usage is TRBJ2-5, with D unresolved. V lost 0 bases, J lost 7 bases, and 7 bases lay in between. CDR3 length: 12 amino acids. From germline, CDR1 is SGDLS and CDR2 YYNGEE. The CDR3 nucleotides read TGTGCCAGCAGCGTAGACTCCACGACCCAGTACTTC. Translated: CASSVDSTTQYF.

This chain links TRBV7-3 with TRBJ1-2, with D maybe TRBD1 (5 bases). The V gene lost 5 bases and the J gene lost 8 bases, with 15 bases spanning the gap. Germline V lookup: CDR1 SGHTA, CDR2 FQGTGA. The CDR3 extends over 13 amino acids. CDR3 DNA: TGTGCCAGCAGCCTGGGGCCAGGGAGCGGCTACACCTTC. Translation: CASSLGPGSGYTF.

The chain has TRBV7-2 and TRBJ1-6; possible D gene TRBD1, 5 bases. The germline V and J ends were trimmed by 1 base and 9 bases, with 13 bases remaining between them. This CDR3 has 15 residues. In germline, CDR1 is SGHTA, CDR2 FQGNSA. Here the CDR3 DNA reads TGTGCCAGCAGCTTAGGCCGCTCGCAGGGTTCACCCCTCCACTTT. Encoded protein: CASSLGRSQGSPLHF.

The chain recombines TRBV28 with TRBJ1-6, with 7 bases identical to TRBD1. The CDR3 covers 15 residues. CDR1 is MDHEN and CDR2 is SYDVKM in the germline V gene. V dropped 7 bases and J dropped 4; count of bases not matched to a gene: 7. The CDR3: CASTGQAGYNSPLHF. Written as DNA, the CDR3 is TGTGCCAGCACCGGACAGGCGGGTTATAATTCACCCCTCCACTTT.

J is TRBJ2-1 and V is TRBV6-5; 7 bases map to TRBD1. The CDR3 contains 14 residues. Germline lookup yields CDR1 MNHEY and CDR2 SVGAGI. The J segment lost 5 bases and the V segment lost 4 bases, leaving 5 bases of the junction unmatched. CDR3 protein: CASSSGTENNEQFF. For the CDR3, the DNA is TGTGCCAGCAGTTCCGGGACAGAGAACAATGAGCAGTTCTTC.

As DNA, the CDR3 is TGTGCCAGCAGCTTGACAACGAATCAGCCCCAGCATTTT. It encodes CASSLTTNQPQHF. The rearrangement links TRBV7-2 to TRBJ1-5; D uncertain. This CDR3 spans 13 amino acids. Trimming took off 3 bases at V and 4 bases at J, with 7 bases between the two ends. Germline V gene data show CDR1 as SGHTA and CDR2 as FQGNSA.

The CDR3 region has the DNA TGTGCCAGCACCTCGGAATTGCACACCGGGGAGCTGTTTTTT. Protein product: CASTSELHTGELFF. The chain uses TRBV11-1 and TRBJ2-2; unclear D gene. The CDR3 length is 14 residues. Trimming took off 7 bases at V and 3 bases at J, with 12 bases between the two ends. Germline lookup yields CDR1 SGHAT and CDR2 FQDESV (reference sequence).